This T cell receptor beta chain was obtained from a study of shared clonotypes between healthy human individuals. This CDR3 is built from 15 residues. From germline, CDR1 is SGHNT and CDR2 YYREEE (reference sequence). In the original processing: From ImmunoSEQ came sequences covering only the junction and carrying no quality scores, so filtering differed. Sequencing used immunoSEQ multiplex PCR; TCRdb keeps in-frame clones, though not all of them. The V and J calls and clone size come from that table; D and trimming were worked out from the DNA. The repertoire includes roughly 500,000 clones, 90% to 96% of them detected once, and about 0.064% sits in the top ten. Adult donors, all healthy and HIV-negative, had no recent acute infections or vaccinations.

Sequencing was performed on naive CD4+ T cells sorted from blood. Subset defined: CD45RA+ positively selected. J is TRBJ2-5 and V is TRBV5-4; D unclear. The J call could be wrong; TRBJ2-7 is a better fit for the DNA end. This receptor was taken from a woman younger than 45 in good health. CDR3 amino acids: CASSVRLGSSYEQYF. CDR3 nucleotides: TGTGCCAGCAGCGTCAGGTTGGGAAGCTCCTACGAGCAGTACTTC.